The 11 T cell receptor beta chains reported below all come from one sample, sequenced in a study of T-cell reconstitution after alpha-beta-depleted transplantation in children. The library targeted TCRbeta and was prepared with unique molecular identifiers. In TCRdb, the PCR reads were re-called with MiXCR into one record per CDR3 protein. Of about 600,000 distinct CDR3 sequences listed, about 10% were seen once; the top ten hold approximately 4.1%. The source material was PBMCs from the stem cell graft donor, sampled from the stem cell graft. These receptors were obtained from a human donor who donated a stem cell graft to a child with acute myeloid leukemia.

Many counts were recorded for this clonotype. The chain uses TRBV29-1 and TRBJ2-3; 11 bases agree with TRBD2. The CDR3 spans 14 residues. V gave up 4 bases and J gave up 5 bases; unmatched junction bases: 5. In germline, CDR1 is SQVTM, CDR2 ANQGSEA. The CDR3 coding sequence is TGCAGCGTTGGGAGGACTAGCGGGCGAGATACGCAGTATTTT. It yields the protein CSVGRTSGRDTQYF.

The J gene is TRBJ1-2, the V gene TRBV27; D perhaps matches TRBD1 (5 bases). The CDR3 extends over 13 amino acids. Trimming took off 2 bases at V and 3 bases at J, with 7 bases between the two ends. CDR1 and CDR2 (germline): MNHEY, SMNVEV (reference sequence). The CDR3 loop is CASSLQGYYGYTF. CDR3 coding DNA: TGTGCCAGCAGTTTACAGGGTTACTATGGCTACACCTTC.

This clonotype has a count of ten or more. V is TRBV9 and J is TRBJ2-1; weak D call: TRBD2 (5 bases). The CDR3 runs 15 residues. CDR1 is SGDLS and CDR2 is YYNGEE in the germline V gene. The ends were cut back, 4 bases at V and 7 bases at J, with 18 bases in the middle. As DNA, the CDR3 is TGTGCCAGCAGCCCCGTAACGGGAATCTATAATGAGCAGTTCTTC. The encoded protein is CASSPVTGIYNEQFF.

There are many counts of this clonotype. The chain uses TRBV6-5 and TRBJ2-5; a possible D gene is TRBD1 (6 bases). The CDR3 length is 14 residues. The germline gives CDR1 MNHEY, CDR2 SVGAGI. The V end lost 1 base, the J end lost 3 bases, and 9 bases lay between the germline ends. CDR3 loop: CASSYWGPEETQYF. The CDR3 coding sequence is TGTGCCAGCAGTTACTGGGGGCCGGAAGAGACCCAGTACTTC.

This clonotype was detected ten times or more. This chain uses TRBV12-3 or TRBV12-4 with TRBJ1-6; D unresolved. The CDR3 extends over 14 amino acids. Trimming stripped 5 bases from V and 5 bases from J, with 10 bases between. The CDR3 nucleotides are TGTGCCAGCAGTCATTCCGGAGATAATTCACCCCTCCACTTT. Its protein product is CASSHSGDNSPLHF.

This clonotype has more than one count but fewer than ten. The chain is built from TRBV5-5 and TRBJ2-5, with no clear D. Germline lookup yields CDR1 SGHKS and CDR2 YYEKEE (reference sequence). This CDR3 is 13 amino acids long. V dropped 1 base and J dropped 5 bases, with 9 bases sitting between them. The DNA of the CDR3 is TGTGCCAGCAGCTTGAGGGTTTCGGAGACCCAGTACTTC. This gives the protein CASSLRVSETQYF.

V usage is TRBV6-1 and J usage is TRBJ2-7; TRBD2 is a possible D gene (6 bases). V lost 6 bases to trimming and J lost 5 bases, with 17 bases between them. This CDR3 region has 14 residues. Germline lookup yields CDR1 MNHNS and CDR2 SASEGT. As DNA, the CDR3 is TGTGCCAGCAGACGACGACTAGTTAAAGACGAGCAGTACTTC. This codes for CASRRRLVKDEQYF.

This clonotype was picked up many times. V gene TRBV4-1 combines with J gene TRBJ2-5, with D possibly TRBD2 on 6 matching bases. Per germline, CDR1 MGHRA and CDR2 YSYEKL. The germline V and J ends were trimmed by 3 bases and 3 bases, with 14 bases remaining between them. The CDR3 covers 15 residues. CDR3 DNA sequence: TGCGCCAGCAGCCACCGTTCTAGCGTTGAAGAGACCCAGTACTTC. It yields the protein CASSHRSSVEETQYF.

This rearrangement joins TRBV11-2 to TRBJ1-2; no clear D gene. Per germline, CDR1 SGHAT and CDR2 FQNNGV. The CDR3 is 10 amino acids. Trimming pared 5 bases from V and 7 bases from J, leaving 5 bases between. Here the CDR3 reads CASSPSGYTF. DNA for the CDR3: TGTGCCAGCAGCCCAAGTGGCTACACCTTC.

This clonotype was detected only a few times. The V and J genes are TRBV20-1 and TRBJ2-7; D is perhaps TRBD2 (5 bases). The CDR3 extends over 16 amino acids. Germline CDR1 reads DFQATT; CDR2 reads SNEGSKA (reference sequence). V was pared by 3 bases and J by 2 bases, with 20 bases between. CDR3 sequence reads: CSASPEAQRSPYEQYF. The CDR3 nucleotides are TGCAGTGCTAGCCCCGAGGCGCAGCGGTCCCCCTACGAGCAGTACTTC.

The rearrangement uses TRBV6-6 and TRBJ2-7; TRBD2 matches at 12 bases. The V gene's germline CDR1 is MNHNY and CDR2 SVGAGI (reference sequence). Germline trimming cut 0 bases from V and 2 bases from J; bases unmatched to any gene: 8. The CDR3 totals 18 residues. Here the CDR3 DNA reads TGTGCCAGCAGTTACTCAGTTCTCCGACTAGCGGGGGCCTACGAGCAGTACTTC. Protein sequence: CASSYSVLRLAGAYEQYF.